This T cell receptor (beta chain) came from a study of blood T cell repertoires in COVID-19. Produced via immunoSEQ multiplex PCR; TCRdb's table is partial and in-frame only. The data hold 210,000 or so clones, with about 91% observed a single time. V dropped 1 base and J dropped 8 bases, with 15 bases sitting between them. This CDR3 region has 16 residues. Germline V gives CDR1 SGHVS, CDR2 FNYEAQ. The chain combines TRBV7-6 with TRBJ1-6; TRBD1 is a possible D gene (5 bases). This sequence originates from a man in his thirties or forties with acute or convalescent COVID-19. Sequences were obtained from peripheral blood. The CDR3 coding sequence is TGTGCCAGCAGCTTAGTTGGGAGGGGTGGCCATTCACCCCTCCACTTT. Translating it yields CASSLVGRGGHSPLHF.